The 9 T cell receptor beta chains below come from one sample, sequenced in a study of T-cell reconstitution after alpha-beta-depleted transplantation in children. Unique molecular identifiers were used to barcode this TCRbeta library. A single record per CDR3 protein comes from TCRdb applying MiXCR to the PCR reads. Of around 530,000 distinct CDR3 sequences detected, over 25% appear once; the ten largest clones hold 2% to 3%. The material was PBMCs from the stem cell graft donor, obtained from the stem cell graft. The receptor source for this set is a human donor who donated a stem cell graft to a child with aplastic anemia.

This clonotype was counted a few times. This chain uses TRBV11-1 with TRBJ1-2, with 7 nucleotides matching TRBD1. This CDR3 spans 15 amino acids. V was clipped by 5 bases and J by 8 bases; unmatched bases: 14. CDR1 is SGHAT and CDR2 is FQDESV in the germline V gene (reference sequence). Here the CDR3 DNA reads TGTGCCAGCAGCGTCACTGGGACAGCCCGGCAGGGCTACACCTTC. This codes for CASSVTGTARQGYTF. The full variable domain, completed using reference TRBV11-1 and TRBJ1-2, is EAEVAQSPRYKITEKSQAVAFWCDPISGHATLYWYRQILGQGPELLVQFQDESVVDDSQLPKDRFSAERLKGVDSTLKIQPAELGDSAMYLCASSVTGTARQGYTFGSGTRLTVV.

The rearrangement joins TRBV19 to TRBJ2-1; 12 bases agree with TRBD2. The CDR3 has 15 residues. From germline, CDR1 is LNHDA and CDR2 SQIVND (reference sequence). Trimming at V came to 5 bases and at J to 4 bases, leaving 3 bases not matched to a gene. The CDR3 protein is CASSETSGGYNEQFF. As DNA, the CDR3 is TGTGCCAGTAGTGAGACTAGCGGGGGATACAATGAGCAGTTCTTC.

Notes on this clonotype: The junction differs from germline at one of its ends, possibly a read error. The rearrangement uses TRBV3-1 and TRBJ2-7, with unresolved D. Germline CDR1 and CDR2: LGHDT and YNNKEL (reference sequence). The CDR3 runs 13 residues. This CDR3 is CASSQGRKGEQYF. The CDR3 DNA reads as TGTGCCAGCAGTCAAGGCAGGAAAGGCGAGCAGTACTTC.

This clonotype was recorded a few times. The CDR3 protein is CASSSEGRRTEAFF. The CDR3 nucleotides are TGTGCCAGCAGCTCGGAGGGGCGAAGGACTGAAGCTTTCTTT. This rearrangement joins TRBV28 to TRBJ1-1; D is perhaps TRBD1 (5 bases). The CDR3 runs 14 residues. Germline V gene data show CDR1 as MDHEN and CDR2 as SYDVKM. V lost 6 bases, J lost 5 bases, and 16 bases lay in between. Full variable domain (missing parts from reference TRBV28 and TRBJ1-1): DVKVTQSSRYLVKRTGEKVFLECVQDMDHENMFWYRQDPGLGLRLIYFSYDVKMKEKGDIPEGYSVSREKKERFSLILESASTNQTSMYLCASSSEGRRTEAFFGQGTRLTVV.

J is TRBJ2-4 and V is TRBV19; TRBD1 matches at 10 bases. This CDR3 has 18 residues. Germline-derived CDR1 and CDR2 are LNHDA and SQIVND (reference sequence). With V trimmed by 6 bases and J by 0 bases, 11 bases remained unmatched. DNA for the CDR3: TGTGCCAGTAGGGGAAGCGGGACAGGGGCTATAGCCAAAAACATTCAGTACTTC. This codes for CASRGSGTGAIAKNIQYF.

The V call is TRBV7-2, the J call TRBJ1-2, with 12 nucleotides matching TRBD1. The CDR3 sequence is 15 residues long. The ends lost 6 bases at V and 8 bases at J; junction bases unmatched: 10. Germline V lookup: CDR1 SGHTA, CDR2 FQGNSA. The CDR3 coding sequence is TGTGCCAGCAGAAGGGACAGGGGGCCGGACGGGGGCTACACCTTC. Translating it yields CASRRDRGPDGGYTF.

In this sample, this clonotype turned up a few times. The rearrangement uses TRBV5-1 and TRBJ2-3; 10 positions match TRBD2. This CDR3 is 16 amino acids long. The V gene's germline CDR1 is SGHRS and CDR2 YFSETQ. The V and J ends lost 1 base and 3 bases, in that order; junction bases with no gene match: 5. The CDR3: CASSLFASGRTDTQYF. DNA of the CDR3: TGCGCCAGCAGCTTGTTTGCTAGCGGGAGAACAGATACGCAGTATTTT.

The rearrangement joins TRBV28 to TRBJ1-2; a possible D gene is TRBD1 (5 bases). Germline assignment: CDR1 MDHEN and CDR2 SYDVKM. This CDR3 region has 14 residues. The V end was cut by 3 bases, the J end by 2 bases, with 10 bases between. The CDR3 nucleotides read TGTGCCAGCAGTTTCGCGACAGCGAACTATGGCTACACCTTC. Translation: CASSFATANYGYTF.

A few counts support this clonotype. The chain uses TRBV7-2 and TRBJ2-1; tentative D call: TRBD2 (7 bases). Per the germline V gene, CDR1 is SGHTA and CDR2 is FQGNSA. This CDR3 comprises 14 residues. The V gene lost 3 bases and the J gene lost 9 bases, with 15 bases spanning the gap. The DNA for the CDR3 is TGTGCCAGCAGCTTGGGGGCTAGCGGTATTGAGCAGTTCTTC. It translates to CASSLGASGIEQFF.